This T cell receptor beta chain was sequenced in a study of PD-L1 blockade in urothelial cancer. For this clone: Its antigen is still unknown.

Spiking each PCR with synthetic TCR analog templates was performed. Assay used: immunoSEQ multiplex PCR; TCRdb lists only in-frame clones, some missing. The sample contains about 88,000 clones, around nine tenths of which appear only once. V lost 3 bases to trimming and J lost 1 base, with 6 bases between them. CDR3 length: 13 amino acids. The germline CDR1 and CDR2 sequences are MNHEY and SMNVEV (reference sequence). Whole-study findings and limits: Durable-benefit patients had greater expansion of tumor-associated blood clones at 3 weeks.

This sequence joins TRBV27 and TRBJ1-1, with D hard to call. The material sequenced was PBMCs, taken around atezolizumab (anti-PD-L1) treatment. This clonotype was sampled from a man in his sixties with urothelial cancer. The CDR3 coding sequence is TGTGCCAGCAGTTTCCGACAGAACACTGAAGCTTTCTTT. Its protein is CASSFRQNTEAFF.